This record covers a single TCR delta chain. This clone is a singleton in its sample. Its antigen has not been determined. With a much larger clone just one base away, this may be a read error. The library came from PCR. Instrument on record: Illumina MiSeq. TCRdb reanalyzed the public reads with the CATT caller, and identical DNA sequences were merged afterwards. The sample yields around 6,000 delta-chain clones; approximately 39% were counted once. The biggest ten clones account for roughly 9% of the sample. These data originate in a study of human gamma delta and Vdelta1 T cells (dated by TCRdb to the late 2010s). Regarding the research as a whole: The study examined Delta One T cells, which are Vd1+ gamma-delta T cells, as cytotoxic effectors against acute myeloid leukemia. The full study reports these points: Polyclonality and broad cytotoxic targeting of acute myeloid leukemia were reported for Delta One T cells.

V was cut back by 5 bases and J by 9 bases, leaving a gap of 16 bases between them. CDR1 and CDR2, per the germline V gene, are TSWWSYY and QGS. Its CDR3 holds 14 amino acids, cysteine through phenylalanine. CDR3 DNA is the only sequence kept; it has 42 bases, read in frame from the first base. The sequence was collected from a human donor in good health. The chain is made from TRDV1 and TRDJ2, with no confidently assigned D gene. Material: Vdelta1 gamma-delta T cells from blood grown in culture (DOT cells). Taken with the paper, the label for cell subset or site translates to: Delta One T cells, in vitro expanded/differentiated Vd1+ gamma-delta T cells. Read as DNA, the sequence is TGTGCTCTTGGGAGCTTTTCCGGAACAACACAACTCTTCTTT. Protein translation: CALGSFSGTTQLFF.